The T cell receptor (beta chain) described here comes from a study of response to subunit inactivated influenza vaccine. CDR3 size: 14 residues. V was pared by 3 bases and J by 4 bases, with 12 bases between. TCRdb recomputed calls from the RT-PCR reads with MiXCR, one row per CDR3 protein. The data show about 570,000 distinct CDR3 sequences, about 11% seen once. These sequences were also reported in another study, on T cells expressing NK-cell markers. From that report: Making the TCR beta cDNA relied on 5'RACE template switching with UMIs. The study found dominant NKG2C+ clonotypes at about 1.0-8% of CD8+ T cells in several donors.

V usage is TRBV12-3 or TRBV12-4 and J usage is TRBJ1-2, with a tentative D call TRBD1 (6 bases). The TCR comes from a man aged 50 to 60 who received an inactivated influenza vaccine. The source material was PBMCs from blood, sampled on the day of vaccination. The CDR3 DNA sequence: TGTGCCAGCAGTTTTAACAGGGCGCGCTATGGCTACACCTTC. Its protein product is CASSFNRARYGYTF.